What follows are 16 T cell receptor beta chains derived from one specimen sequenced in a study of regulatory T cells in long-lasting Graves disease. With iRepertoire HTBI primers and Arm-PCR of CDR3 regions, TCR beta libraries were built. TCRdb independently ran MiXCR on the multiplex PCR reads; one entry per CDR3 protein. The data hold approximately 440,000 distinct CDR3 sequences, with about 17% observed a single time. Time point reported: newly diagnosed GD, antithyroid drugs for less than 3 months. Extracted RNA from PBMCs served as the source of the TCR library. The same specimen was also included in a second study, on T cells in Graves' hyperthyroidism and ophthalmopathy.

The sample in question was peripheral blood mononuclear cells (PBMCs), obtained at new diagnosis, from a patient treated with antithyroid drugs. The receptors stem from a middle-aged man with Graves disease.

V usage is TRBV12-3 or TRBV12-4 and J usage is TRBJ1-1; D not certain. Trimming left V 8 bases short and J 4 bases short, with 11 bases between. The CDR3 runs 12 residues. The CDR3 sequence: CASLLGGTEAFF. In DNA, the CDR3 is TGTGCCAGCCTATTGGGCGGCACTGAAGCTTTCTTT.

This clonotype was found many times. In DNA form, the CDR3 reads TGTGCCAGCAGCCAGGGACAGGGGGCCCAGTACTTC. It encodes CASSQGQGAQYF. The V call is TRBV3-1, the J call TRBJ2-5; 11 bases are a match to TRBD1. The CDR3 spans 12 residues. V lost 3 bases, J lost 9 bases, and 0 bases stayed unmatched. Germline values: CDR1 LGHDT, CDR2 YNNKEL (reference sequence).

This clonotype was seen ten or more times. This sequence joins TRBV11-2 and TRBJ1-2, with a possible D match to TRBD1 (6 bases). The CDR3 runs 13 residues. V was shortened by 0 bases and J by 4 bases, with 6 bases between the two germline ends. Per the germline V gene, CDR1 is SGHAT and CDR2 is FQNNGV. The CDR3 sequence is CASSLEDSYGYTF. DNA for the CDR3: TGTGCCAGCAGCTTAGAGGACAGCTATGGCTACACCTTC. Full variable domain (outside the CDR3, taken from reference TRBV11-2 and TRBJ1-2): EAGVAQSPRYKIIEKRQSVAFWCNPISGHATLYWYQQILGQGPKLLIQFQNNGVVDDSQLPKDRFSAERLKGVDSTLKIQPAKLEDSAVYLCASSLEDSYGYTFGSGTRLTVV.

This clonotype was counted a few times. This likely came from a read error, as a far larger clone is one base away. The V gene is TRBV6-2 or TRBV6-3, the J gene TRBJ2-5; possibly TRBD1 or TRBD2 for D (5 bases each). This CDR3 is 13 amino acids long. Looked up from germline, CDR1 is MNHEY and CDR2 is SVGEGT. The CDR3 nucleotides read TGTGCCAGCAGTTACGGGACCTGGGGGACCCAGTGCTTC. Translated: CASSYGTWGTQCF.

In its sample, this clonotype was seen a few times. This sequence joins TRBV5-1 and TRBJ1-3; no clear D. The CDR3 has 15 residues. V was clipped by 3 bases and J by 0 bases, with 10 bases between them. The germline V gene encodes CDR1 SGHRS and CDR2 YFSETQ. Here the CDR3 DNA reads TGCGCCAGCAGCTCCGGGGTCCCCTCTGGAAACACCATATATTTT. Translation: CASSSGVPSGNTIYF.

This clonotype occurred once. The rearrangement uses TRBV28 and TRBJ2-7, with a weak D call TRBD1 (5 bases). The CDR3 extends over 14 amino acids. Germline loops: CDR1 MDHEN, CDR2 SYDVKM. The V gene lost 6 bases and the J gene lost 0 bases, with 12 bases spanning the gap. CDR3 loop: CASSLTVTSYEQYF. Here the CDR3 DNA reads TGTGCCAGCAGCTTGACAGTAACCTCCTACGAGCAGTACTTC.

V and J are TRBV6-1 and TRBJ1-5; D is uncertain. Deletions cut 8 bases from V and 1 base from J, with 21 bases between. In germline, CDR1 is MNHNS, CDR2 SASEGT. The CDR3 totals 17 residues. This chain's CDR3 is CASRLGDFSGSNQPQHF. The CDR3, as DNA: TGTGCCAGCCGCCTCGGGGATTTTTCGGGGAGCAATCAGCCCCAGCATTTT.

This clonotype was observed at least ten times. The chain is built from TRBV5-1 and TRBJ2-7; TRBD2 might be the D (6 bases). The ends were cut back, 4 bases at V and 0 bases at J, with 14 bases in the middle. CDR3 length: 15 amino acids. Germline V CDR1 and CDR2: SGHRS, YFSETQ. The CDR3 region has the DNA TGCGCCAGCAGCCTCCGGGACTTTAACTCCTACGAGCAGTACTTC. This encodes CASSLRDFNSYEQYF.

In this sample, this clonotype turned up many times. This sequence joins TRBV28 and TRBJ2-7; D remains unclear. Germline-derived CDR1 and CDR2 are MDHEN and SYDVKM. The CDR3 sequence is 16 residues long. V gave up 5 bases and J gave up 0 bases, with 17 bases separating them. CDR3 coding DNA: TGTGCCAGCAGTCGAGGATCATTCAGGACCTCCTACGAGCAGTACTTC. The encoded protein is CASSRGSFRTSYEQYF. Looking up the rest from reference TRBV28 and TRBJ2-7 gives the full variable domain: DVKVTQSSRYLVKRTGEKVFLECVQDMDHENMFWYRQDPGLGLRLIYFSYDVKMKEKGDIPEGYSVSREKKERFSLILESASTNQTSMYLCASSRGSFRTSYEQYFGPGTRLTVT.

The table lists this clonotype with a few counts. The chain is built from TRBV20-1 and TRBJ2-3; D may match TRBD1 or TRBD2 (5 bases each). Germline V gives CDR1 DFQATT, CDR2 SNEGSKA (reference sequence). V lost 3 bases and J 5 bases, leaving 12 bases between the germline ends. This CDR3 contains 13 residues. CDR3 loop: CSARGTGGDTQYF. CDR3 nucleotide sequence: TGCAGTGCTAGGGGTACTGGGGGAGATACGCAGTATTTT.

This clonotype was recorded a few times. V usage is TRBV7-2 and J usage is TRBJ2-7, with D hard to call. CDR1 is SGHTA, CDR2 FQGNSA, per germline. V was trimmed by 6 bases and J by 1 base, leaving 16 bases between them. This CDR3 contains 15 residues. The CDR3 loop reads CASRHSSTTSYEQYF. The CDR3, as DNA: TGTGCCAGCAGACACTCTTCCACCACTTCCTACGAGCAGTACTTC.

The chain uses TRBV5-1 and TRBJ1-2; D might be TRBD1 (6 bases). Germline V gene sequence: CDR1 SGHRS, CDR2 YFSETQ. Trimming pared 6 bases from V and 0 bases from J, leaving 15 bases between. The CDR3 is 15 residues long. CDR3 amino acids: CASNPRTATNYGYTF. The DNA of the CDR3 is TGCGCCAGCAACCCAAGGACAGCAACTAACTATGGCTACACCTTC.

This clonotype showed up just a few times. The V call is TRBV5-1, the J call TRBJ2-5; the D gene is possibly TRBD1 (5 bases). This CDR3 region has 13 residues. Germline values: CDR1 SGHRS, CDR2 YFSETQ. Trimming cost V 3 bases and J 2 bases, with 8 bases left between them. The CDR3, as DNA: TGCGCCAGCAGCTGGGGCGCTCAAGAGACCCAGTACTTC. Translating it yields CASSWGAQETQYF.

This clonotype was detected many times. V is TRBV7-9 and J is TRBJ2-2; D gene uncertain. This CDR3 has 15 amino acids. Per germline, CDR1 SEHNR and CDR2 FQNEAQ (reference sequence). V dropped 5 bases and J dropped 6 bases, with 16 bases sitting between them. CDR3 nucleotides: TGTGCCAGCAGCCACCAAGGTGGTCGGCCCGGGGAGCTGTTTTTT. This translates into CASSHQGGRPGELFF.

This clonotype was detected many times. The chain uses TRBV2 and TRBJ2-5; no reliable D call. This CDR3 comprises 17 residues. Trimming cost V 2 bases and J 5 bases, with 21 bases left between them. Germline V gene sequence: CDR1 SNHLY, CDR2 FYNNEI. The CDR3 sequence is CASSEKVADGWRETQYF. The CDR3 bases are TGTGCCAGCAGTGAAAAGGTGGCAGACGGGTGGCGGGAGACCCAGTACTTC.

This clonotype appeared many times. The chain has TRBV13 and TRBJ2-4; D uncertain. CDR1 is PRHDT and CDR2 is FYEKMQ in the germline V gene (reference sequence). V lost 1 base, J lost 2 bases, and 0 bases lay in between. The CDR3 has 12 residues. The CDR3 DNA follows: TGTGCCAGCAGCTTAGCCAAAAACATTCAGTACTTC. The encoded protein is CASSLAKNIQYF.